The rows below give T cell receptor beta chains drawn from one sample of a study of a mutant IDH1 vaccine in newly diagnosed glioma. Profiled with immunoSEQ multiplex PCR; TCRdb holds only in-frame clones, not every one. The sample lists approximately 47,000 clones, approximately 90% occurring once. Antigens for these TCRs are unknown. Sequencing used PBMCs, obtained from a glioma patient whose treatment included an IDH1 peptide vaccine. The receptors derive from a woman aged 40 to 50 with glioma. CDR3s include the opening cysteine and the closing phenylalanine or tryptophan. A D gene is named only where the DNA matches it firmly. Not all rows give a size; the values are once, few, many and, for expanded clones, a class.

d_gene | j_gene | v_gene | abundance | CDR3aa | CDR3nt
NA | TRBJ1-1 | TRBV15 | few | CATSRVEGFGGNTEAFF | TGTGCCACCAGCAGAGTCGAGGGGTTTGGGGGTAACACTGAAGCTTTCTTT
NA | TRBJ1-1 | TRBV6-4 | once | CASSDYTGRAFF | TGTGCCAGCAGTGACTATACAGGTCGCGCTTTCTTT
NA | TRBJ1-2 | TRBV19 | NA | CASSIELGLRGYTF | TGTGCCAGTAGTATAGAGCTGGGCCTGCGTGGCTACACCTTC
NA | TRBJ1-2 | TRBV7-2 | NA | CASSLAGVRGDGYTF | TGTGCCAGCAGCTTAGCCGGGGTCAGGGGCGATGGCTACACCTTC
NA | TRBJ1-3 | TRBV5-7 | NA | CASSFPDPSGNTIYF | TGTGCCAGCAGCTTTCCCGACCCCTCTGGAAACACCATATATTTT
TRBD1 | TRBJ1-2 | TRBV19 | NA | CASSIGQGIYGYTF | TGTGCCAGTAGTATAGGACAGGGGATTTATGGCTACACCTTC
TRBD1 | TRBJ1-5 | TRBV2 | NA | CASSPRTGRNQPQHF | TGTGCCAGCAGTCCCCGGACAGGGCGCAATCAGCCCCAGCATTTT
NA | TRBJ1-2 | TRBV6-6 | NA | CASSLSSRGYGYTF | TGTGCCAGCAGCCTCAGTAGTAGAGGCTATGGCTACACCTTC
NA | TRBJ2-5 | TRBV7-2 | few | CASSFSRETQYF | TGTGCCAGCAGCTTCTCACGAGAGACCCAGTACTTC
NA | TRBJ2-3 | TRBV19 | NA | CASISGADTQYF | TGTGCCAGTATATCGGGAGCGGATACGCAGTATTTT
NA | TRBJ1-3 | TRBV30 | once | CAWSPGASSGNTIYF | TGTGCCTGGAGTCCGGGGGCAAGCTCTGGAAACACCATATATTTT